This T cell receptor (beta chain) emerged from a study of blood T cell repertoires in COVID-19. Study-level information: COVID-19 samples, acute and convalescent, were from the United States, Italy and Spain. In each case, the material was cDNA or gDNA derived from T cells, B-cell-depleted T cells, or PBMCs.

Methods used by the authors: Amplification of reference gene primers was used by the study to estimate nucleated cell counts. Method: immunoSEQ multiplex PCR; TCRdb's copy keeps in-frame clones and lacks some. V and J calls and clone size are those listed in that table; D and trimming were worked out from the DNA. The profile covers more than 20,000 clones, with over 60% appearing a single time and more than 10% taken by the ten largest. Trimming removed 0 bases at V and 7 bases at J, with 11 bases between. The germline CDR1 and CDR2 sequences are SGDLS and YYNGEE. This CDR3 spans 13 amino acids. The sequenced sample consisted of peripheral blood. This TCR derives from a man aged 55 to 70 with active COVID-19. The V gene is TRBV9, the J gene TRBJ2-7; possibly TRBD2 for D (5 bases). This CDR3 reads CASSVVAGGEQYF. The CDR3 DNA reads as TGTGCCAGCAGCGTAGTGGCGGGCGGGGAGCAGTACTTC. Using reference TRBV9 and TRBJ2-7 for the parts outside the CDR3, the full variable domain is DSGVTQTPKHLITATGQRVTLRCSPRSGDLSVYWYQQSLDQGLQFLIQYYNGEERAKGNILERFSAQQFPDLHSELNLSSLELGDSALYFCASSVVAGGEQYFGPGTRLTVT.